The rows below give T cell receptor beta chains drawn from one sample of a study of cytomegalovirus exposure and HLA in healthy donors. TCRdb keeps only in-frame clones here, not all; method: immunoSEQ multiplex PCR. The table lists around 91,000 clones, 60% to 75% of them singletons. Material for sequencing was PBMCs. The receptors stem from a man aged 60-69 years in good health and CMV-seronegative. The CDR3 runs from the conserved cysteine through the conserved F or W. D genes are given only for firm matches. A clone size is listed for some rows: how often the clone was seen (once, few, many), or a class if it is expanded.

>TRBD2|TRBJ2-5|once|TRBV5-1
TGCGCCAGCAGCTTGGGGCGGGAGGGCCCGGAGACCCAGTACTTC
CASSLGREGPETQYF
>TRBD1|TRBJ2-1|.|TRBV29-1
TGCAGCGTTCTCGAGCCGGGACAGGGAAAAAATGAGCAGTTCTTC
CSVLEPGQGKNEQFF
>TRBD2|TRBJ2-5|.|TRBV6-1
TGTGCCAGCAGTACTGGGACTAGCGGGACGAAGACCCAGTACTTC
CASSTGTSGTKTQYF
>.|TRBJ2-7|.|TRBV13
TGTGCCAGCACGACCCGGGACTCTAATCACAACGAGCAGTACTTC
CASTTRDSNHNEQYF
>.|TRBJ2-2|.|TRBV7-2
TGTGGGGGGCGCAGGGACCTTAACACCGGGGAGCTGTTTTTT
CGGRRDLNTGELFF
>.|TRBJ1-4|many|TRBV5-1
TGCGCCAGCAGCTTGCGGGGGGCGTCGGAAAAACTGTTTTTT
CASSLRGASEKLFF
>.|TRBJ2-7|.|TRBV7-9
TGTGCCAGCAGCGACACCAAATCCTACGAGCAGTACTTC
CASSDTKSYEQYF
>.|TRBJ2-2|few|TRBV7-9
TGTGCCAGCAGCTGGTCCCGGCCCGGGCAGGGGACCACCGGGGAGCTGTTTTTT
CASSWSRPGQGTTGELFF
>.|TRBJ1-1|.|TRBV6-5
TGTGCCAGCACCCCAGGGCAGGGGAACACTGAAGCTTTCTTT
CASTPGQGNTEAFF
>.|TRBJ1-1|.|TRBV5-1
TGCGCCAGCAGCTTCGGGGGTACGAACACTGAAGCTTTCTTT
CASSFGGTNTEAFF
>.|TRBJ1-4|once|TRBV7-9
TGTTCCAGCAGCCCATCCACAGGGGAAAAACTGTTTTTT
CSSSPSTGEKLFF
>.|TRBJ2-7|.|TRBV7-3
TGTGCCAGCAGCTTAACGGCGGGTAGTATCTACGAGCAGTACTTC
CASSLTAGSIYEQYF
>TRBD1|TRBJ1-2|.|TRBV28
TGTGCCAGCAGTTTGGGGACAGGGACCTATGGCTACACCTTC
CASSLGTGTYGYTF
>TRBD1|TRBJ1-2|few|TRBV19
TGTGCCAGTAGTACCGGACAGGGTGATCGCGGCTACACCTTC
CASSTGQGDRGYTF
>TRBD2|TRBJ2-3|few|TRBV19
TGTGCCAGTATGATGGGACTACTCACAGATACGCAGTATTTT
CASMMGLLTDTQYF
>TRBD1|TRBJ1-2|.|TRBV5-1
TGCGCCAGCAGCTACGACAGGGGCAATGGCTACACCTTC
CASSYDRGNGYTF
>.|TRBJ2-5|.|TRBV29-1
TGCAGCGTCGCACAGGGAAAAGAGACCCAGTACTTC
CSVAQGKETQYF
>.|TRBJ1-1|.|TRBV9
TGTGCCAGCAGCGTGATCACAGGGACTGAAGCTTTCTTT
CASSVITGTEAFF
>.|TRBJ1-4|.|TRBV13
TGTGCCAGCCGGAGAGGGTTGTATGAAAAACTGTTTTTT
CASRRGLYEKLFF
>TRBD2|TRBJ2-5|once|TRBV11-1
TGTGCCAGCAGCAAAATGGGATTAGCGGGGGGAATACAAGAGACCCAGTACTTC
CASSKMGLAGGIQETQYF
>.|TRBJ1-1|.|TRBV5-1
TGCGCCAGCAGCGACCCCGGGGTGAACACTGAAGCTTTCTTT
CASSDPGVNTEAFF
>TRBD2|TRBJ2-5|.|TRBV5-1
TGCGCCAGCAGCTTAGGGACTAGCGGTACCGAAGAGACCCAGTACTTC
CASSLGTSGTEETQYF
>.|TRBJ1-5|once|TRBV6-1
TGTGCCAGCAGTGAAGAACAGGCCGCCTATAGCAATCAGCCCCAGCATTTT
CASSEEQAAYSNQPQHF
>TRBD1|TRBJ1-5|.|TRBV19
TGTGCCAGTAGTATAGGGACAGGGCCAGGCAATCAGCCCCAGCATTTT
CASSIGTGPGNQPQHF
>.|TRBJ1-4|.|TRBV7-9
TGTGCCAGCAGCCGGGGGACGGGAGAAAAACTGTTTTTT
CASSRGTGEKLFF
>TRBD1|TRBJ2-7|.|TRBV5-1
TGCGCCAGCAGCGGGCGGACAGGGGGGTACGAGCAGTACTTC
CASSGRTGGYEQYF
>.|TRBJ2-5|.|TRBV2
TGTGCCAGCAGTGAACGGGGGACGGGCCTGGGGACCCAGTACTTC
CASSERGTGLGTQYF
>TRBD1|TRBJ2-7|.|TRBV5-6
TGTGCCAGCAGCGGAATACAGGGGAAGGCTAGCCTGACCTACGAGCAGTACTTC
CASSGIQGKASLTYEQYF
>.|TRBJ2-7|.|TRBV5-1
TGCGCCAGCAGCTTGGCGGTCAGGAACTTACCCTACGAGCAGTACTTC
CASSLAVRNLPYEQYF
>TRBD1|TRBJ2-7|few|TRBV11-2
TGTGCCAGCAGCCCAAGGACAGGTGCCTCCTACGAGCAGTACTTC
CASSPRTGASYEQYF
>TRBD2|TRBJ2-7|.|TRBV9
TGTGCCAGCAGCCCCCAGCTAGCGGGAGGGCCTTACGAGCAGTACTTC
CASSPQLAGGPYEQYF
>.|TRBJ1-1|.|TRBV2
TGTGCCAGCAGTGCCGGTCGGAGGATGGGCACTGAAGCTTTCTTT
CASSAGRRMGTEAFF
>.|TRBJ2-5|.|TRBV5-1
TGCGCCAGCAGCTTGGGGCAGCAAGAGACCCAGTACTTC
CASSLGQQETQYF
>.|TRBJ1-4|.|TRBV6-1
TGTGCCAGCAGTGAATCAGGGGCCGAAAAACTGTTTTTT
CASSESGAEKLFF
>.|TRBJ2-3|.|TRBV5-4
TGTGCCAGCAGCTTGGCCAGGGGTCCAGATACGCAGTATTTT
CASSLARGPDTQYF
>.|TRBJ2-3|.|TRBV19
TGTGCCAGTAACAGTGGCACAGATACGCAGTATTTT
CASNSGTDTQYF